Below, one T cell receptor (beta chain) is given with its context. This specimen belongs to a study of cytomegalovirus exposure and HLA in healthy donors. TCRdb's copy holds only in-frame clones and misses some; the assay was immunoSEQ multiplex PCR. The repertoire consists of 150,000 to 180,000 clones, with 75% to 90% occurring once and the leading ten covering approximately 20%. Germline assignment: CDR1 SGHTA and CDR2 FQGNSA. Unmatched junction bases numbered 7, after V lost 3 bases and J lost 9 bases. The CDR3 contains 14 residues. Sequencing used PBMCs. The clonotype comes from a man aged 18 to 29 in good health and CMV-seropositive. The chain employs TRBV7-2 and TRBJ1-5, with 8 bases identical to TRBD1. This CDR3 is CASSLGQDLGPQHF. Here the CDR3 DNA reads TGTGCCAGCAGCTTGGGACAGGACCTCGGGCCCCAGCATTTT.